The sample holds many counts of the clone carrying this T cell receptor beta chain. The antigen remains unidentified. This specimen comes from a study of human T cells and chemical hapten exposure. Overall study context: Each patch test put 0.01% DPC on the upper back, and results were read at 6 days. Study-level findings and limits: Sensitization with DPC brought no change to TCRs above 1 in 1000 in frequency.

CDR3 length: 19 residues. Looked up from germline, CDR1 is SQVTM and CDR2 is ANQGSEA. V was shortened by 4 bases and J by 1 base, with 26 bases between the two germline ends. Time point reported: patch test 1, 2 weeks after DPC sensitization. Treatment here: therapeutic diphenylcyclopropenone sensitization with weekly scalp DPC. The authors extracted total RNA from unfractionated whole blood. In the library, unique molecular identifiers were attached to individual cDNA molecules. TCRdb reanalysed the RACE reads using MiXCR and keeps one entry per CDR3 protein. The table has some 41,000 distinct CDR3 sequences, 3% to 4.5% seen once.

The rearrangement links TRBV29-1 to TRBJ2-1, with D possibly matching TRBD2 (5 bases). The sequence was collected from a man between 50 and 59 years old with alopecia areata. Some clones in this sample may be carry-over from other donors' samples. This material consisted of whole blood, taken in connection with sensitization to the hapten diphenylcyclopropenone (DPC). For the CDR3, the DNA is TGCAGCGTTGCGGGTACGGCTAGCCGTCCGAGCCGATCCTACAATGAGCAGTTCTTC. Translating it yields CSVAGTASRPSRSYNEQFF.